The sequence of this T cell receptor (beta chain) was determined in a study of technical replicates of blood from several donors. Produced via immunoSEQ multiplex PCR; TCRdb's table is partial and in-frame only. Of more than 90,000 clones in the sample, 85% to 95% were seen once. The V segment lost 1 base and the J segment 0 bases; nucleotides outside the gene matches: 9. Germline lookup yields CDR1 LNHNV and CDR2 YYDKDF (reference sequence). The CDR3 has 18 residues. This clone was seen just once. Input material: T cells isolated from PBMCs. The sequence was obtained from a human donor in good health. The chain uses TRBV15 and TRBJ2-3, with 8 nucleotides matching TRBD2. The CDR3 protein is CATSRGLAGGTSTDTQYF. The CDR3 region has the DNA TGTGCCACCAGCAGAGGGCTAGCGGGTGGAACTAGCACAGATACGCAGTATTTT.